The 26 T cell receptor beta chains below all came from one sample that was sequenced in a study of shared clonotypes between healthy human individuals. Generated by immunoSEQ multiplex PCR, the TCRdb table keeps only in-frame clones and is missing some. This repertoire shows some 2 million clones, about 94% found once; its top ten account for around 1.1%. Only CD45RO-negative cells positively selected for CCR7 counted as naive CD8 cells, so terminally differentiated effector memory CD45RA+ cells were excluded. The sample comprised naive CD8+ T cells sorted from blood. Source of these receptors: a man between 18 and 35 years old in good health.

This rearrangement joins TRBV30 to TRBJ1-3; possibly TRBD1 for D (6 bases). This CDR3 has 16 residues. V lost 0 bases to trimming and J lost 0 bases, with 12 bases between them. The germline CDR1 and CDR2 sequences are GTSNPN and SVGIG (reference sequence). The CDR3, as DNA: TGTGCCTGGAGTGTCTCCATAGGGGGCTCTGGAAACACCATATATTTT. It translates to CAWSVSIGGSGNTIYF.

This clone was seen only once. Within the sample, other DNA sequences also encode this same CDR3. The chain is built from TRBV6-6 and TRBJ2-7; D gene ambiguous. With 3 bases removed from V and 2 bases from J, the gap between germline ends came to 11 bases. Germline CDR1 is MNHNY and CDR2 is SVGAGI (reference sequence). The CDR3 spans 14 residues. CDR3: CASSYSDGAYEQYF. The CDR3 DNA reads as TGTGCCAGCAGTTATTCGGACGGTGCCTACGAGCAGTACTTC.

The chain uses TRBV25-1 and TRBJ1-6; 7 nucleotides align to TRBD1. V lost 0 bases and J lost 18; bases outside the gene matches: 8. There are 13 residues in the CDR3. Germline CDR1 MGHDK, CDR2 SYGVNS. The CDR3 DNA is TGTGCCAGCAGTGAATATCAGAGGGGGCTAAGCCACTTT. The encoded protein is CASSEYQRGLSHF.

This clone was seen once. This chain uses TRBV5-6 with TRBJ2-7; D is perhaps TRBD2 (5 bases). The V gene's germline CDR1 is SGHDT and CDR2 YYEEEE. The ends were cut back, 4 bases at V and 0 bases at J, with 17 bases in the middle. This CDR3 is built from 16 residues. CDR3 region: CASSLEGGGFSYEQYF. The CDR3 bases are TGTGCCAGCAGCCTGGAAGGAGGCGGCTTCTCCTACGAGCAGTACTTC.

The chain recombines TRBV7-3 with TRBJ2-1; TRBD2 matches 15 bases. The CDR3 runs to 18 residues. The V gene's germline CDR1 is SGHTA and CDR2 FQGTGA. V dropped 5 bases and J dropped 2; count of bases not matched to a gene: 7. The DNA of the CDR3 is TGTGCCAGCAGCATCGGACTAGCGGGGGGGCCCGCCTACAATGAGCAGTTCTTC. Translated, it gives CASSIGLAGGPAYNEQFF.

To note about this clone: The sample contains more than one DNA sequence encoding this CDR3. The chain has TRBV11-2 and TRBJ2-5; D is undetermined. CDR1 and CDR2 from the germline V gene are SGHAT and FQNNGV. CDR3 length: 12 residues. V lost 2 bases and J lost 5, with 6 bases in between. DNA for the CDR3: TGTGCCAGCAGCTTATCTGGGGAGACCCAGTACTTC. Translated, it gives CASSLSGETQYF.

The V call is TRBV13, the J call TRBJ1-4, with TRBD1 matching over 7 bases. Per germline, CDR1 PRHDT and CDR2 FYEKMQ (reference sequence). The V gene end was trimmed by 5 bases and the J gene end by 4 bases; junction bases not matched to a gene: 7. This CDR3 spans 15 amino acids. The chain's CDR3 is CASSTKTGLNEKLFF. For the CDR3, the DNA is TGTGCCAGCAGCACAAAGACAGGGCTTAATGAAAAACTGTTTTTT.

On this clone: Distinct nucleotide sequences in the sample also encode this CDR3. This rearrangement joins TRBV7-9 to TRBJ2-7, with D perhaps being TRBD1 or TRBD2 (5 bases each). Deletions cut 1 base from V and 3 bases from J, with 10 bases between. The CDR3 totals 14 residues. Germline lookup yields CDR1 SEHNR and CDR2 FQNEAQ (reference sequence). The CDR3 here is CASSLGGGNYEQYF. CDR3 DNA sequence: TGTGCCAGCAGCTTAGGTGGGGGTAACTACGAGCAGTACTTC.

The rearrangement links TRBV19 to TRBJ2-7; D ambiguous. The CDR3 covers 13 residues. Per germline, CDR1 LNHDA and CDR2 SQIVND (reference sequence). Deletions cut 3 bases from V and 1 base from J, with 7 bases between. The CDR3: CASSITDSYEQYF. The CDR3 coding sequence is TGTGCCAGTAGTATTACGGATTCCTACGAGCAGTACTTC. The whole variable domain, remainder taken from reference TRBV19 and TRBJ2-7, is DGGITQSPKYLFRKEGQNVTLSCEQNLNHDAMYWYRQDPGQGLRLIYYSQIVNDFQKGDIAEGYSVSREKKESFPLTVTSAQKNPTAFYLCASSITDSYEQYFGPGTRLTVT.

V and J are TRBV11-2 and TRBJ2-7, with 7 bases aligning to TRBD1. The CDR3 sequence is 13 residues long. The germline gives CDR1 SGHAT, CDR2 FQNNGV. The trim removed 4 bases at V and 3 bases at J, leaving 3 bases unmatched. The CDR3 is CASSWRQGYEQYF. The CDR3 nucleotides read TGTGCCAGCAGCTGGAGACAGGGCTACGAGCAGTACTTC.

This chain connects TRBV11-2 to TRBJ2-5, with 9 bases that match TRBD2. The germline V gene encodes CDR1 SGHAT and CDR2 FQNNGV. The CDR3 is 18 amino acids. V shed 0 bases, J shed 4 bases, and the junction held 12 bases outside the gene matches. Here the CDR3 reads CASSLDLEPAGGAETQYF. DNA for the CDR3: TGTGCCAGCAGCTTAGATTTAGAGCCAGCGGGGGGAGCAGAGACCCAGTACTTC.

This chain links TRBV29-1 with TRBJ2-5; TRBD2 aligns across 12 bases. This CDR3 has 15 residues. In germline, CDR1 is SQVTM, CDR2 ANQGSEA. V shed 3 bases, J shed 3 bases, and the junction held 5 bases outside the gene matches. The CDR3 loop is CSVEKLAGGEETQYF. DNA of the CDR3: TGCAGCGTTGAGAAACTAGCGGGAGGAGAAGAGACCCAGTACTTC.

This clone was observed once. V is TRBV7-9 and J is TRBJ2-7; D is perhaps TRBD1 (5 bases). The CDR3 contains 13 residues. V shed 3 bases and J shed 4 bases, with 10 bases lying between them. Germline CDR1 is SEHNR and CDR2 is FQNEAQ (reference sequence). As DNA, the CDR3 is TGTGCCAGCAGCTTTGACAGAGATTACGAGCAGTACTTC. Translated: CASSFDRDYEQYF.

The rearrangement uses TRBV2 and TRBJ1-6; D remains ambiguous. V was pared by 3 bases and J by 1 base, with 13 bases between. CDR3 length: 17 residues. Per germline, CDR1 SNHLY and CDR2 FYNNEI. The CDR3 DNA follows: TGTGCCAGCAGTGACCCCGGAGTCTCTTCCTATAATTCACCCCTCCACTTT. Translating gives CASSDPGVSSYNSPLHF.

V gene TRBV11-2 combines with J gene TRBJ2-3; D uncertain. CDR3 length: 16 residues. Trimming removed 0 bases from V and 1 base from J, with 11 bases in between. Germline assignment: CDR1 SGHAT and CDR2 FQNNGV. In DNA form, the CDR3 reads TGTGCCAGCAGCTTAGAGGGTGGGTGGGGCACAGATACGCAGTATTTT. Translating it yields CASSLEGGWGTDTQYF.

The chain joins TRBV2 to TRBJ2-6; D might be TRBD1 or TRBD2, each matching 5 bases. V lost 3 bases and J 0 bases, leaving 9 bases between the germline ends. CDR3 length: 16 residues. Germline lookup yields CDR1 SNHLY and CDR2 FYNNEI. DNA for the CDR3: TGTGCCAGCAGTGAGTGGGGGTACTCTGGGGCCAACGTCCTGACTTTC. Its translation is CASSEWGYSGANVLTF.

The chain recombines TRBV7-9 with TRBJ2-1, with D possibly being TRBD1 or TRBD2 (5 bases each). The germline CDR1 and CDR2 sequences are SEHNR and FQNEAQ (reference sequence). The CDR3 runs to 15 residues. V lost 1 base and J 5 bases, leaving 12 bases between the germline ends. Here the CDR3 DNA reads TGTGCCAGCAGCTTAGTTCGGGGCGTGGACAATGAGCAGTTCTTC. This sequence encodes CASSLVRGVDNEQFF. The complete variable domain, with remaining parts taken from reference TRBV7-9 and TRBJ2-1, reads DTGVSQNPRHKITKRGQNVTFRCDPISEHNRLYWYRQTLGQGPEFLTYFQNEAQLEKSRLLSDRFSAERPKGSFSTLEIQRTEQGDSAMYLCASSLVRGVDNEQFFGPGTRLTVL.

The V gene is TRBV28, the J gene TRBJ2-3; D is perhaps TRBD1 (5 bases). This CDR3 has 15 residues. V was cut by 1 base and J by 0 bases, with 8 bases left in between. Looked up from germline, CDR1 is MDHEN and CDR2 is SYDVKM. The CDR3 DNA is TGTGCCAGCAGTTTATTCAGGGTTAGCACAGATACGCAGTATTTT. Residues: CASSLFRVSTDTQYF.

The V and J genes are TRBV9 and TRBJ2-7; 8 nucleotides line up with TRBD2. Germline CDR1 reads SGDLS; CDR2 reads YYNGEE. The CDR3 runs 18 residues. Germline trimming cut 0 bases from V and 5 bases from J; bases unmatched to any gene: 16. This CDR3 reads CASSVGGGPPESTDEQYF. As DNA, the CDR3 is TGTGCCAGCAGCGTAGGCGGGGGGCCCCCCGAAAGTACCGACGAGCAGTACTTC.

J is TRBJ2-2 and V is TRBV27; 12 bases agree with TRBD2. Germline CDR1 reads MNHEY; CDR2 reads SMNVEV (reference sequence). V lost 2 bases and J lost 3; bases outside the gene matches: 1. The CDR3 length is 16 residues. As DNA, the CDR3 is TGTGCCAGCAGTTTAGGACTAGCGGGGTACACCGGGGAGCTGTTTTTT. This gives the protein CASSLGLAGYTGELFF.

This clone showed up just a few times. This sample includes further DNA sequences coding for the same CDR3. The chain combines TRBV27 with TRBJ1-5, with unresolved D. The V end was cut by 1 base, the J end by 4 bases, with 8 bases between. The CDR3 totals 14 residues. Germline V CDR1 and CDR2: MNHEY, SMNVEV (reference sequence). This CDR3 is CASSLLGSNQPQHF. The DNA for the CDR3 is TGTGCCAGCAGTTTATTGGGCTCTAATCAGCCCCAGCATTTT.

The V call is TRBV21-1, the J call TRBJ1-1. TRBV21-1 is termed a pseudogene. CDR3 size: 11 residues. The CDR3 nucleotides are TGTGGGAAGGGACCGAACACTGAAGCTTTCTTT. The encoded protein is CGKGPNTEAFF.

The V call is TRBV2, the J call TRBJ2-2, with D perhaps TRBD1 (5 bases). CDR3 size: 17 residues. Germline V gene lookup returns CDR1 SNHLY and CDR2 FYNNEI. V shed 6 bases and J shed 10 bases, with 27 bases lying between them. CDR3 residues: CASSTETARPSETELFF. The CDR3 coding sequence is TGTGCCAGCAGCACAGAGACAGCTCGGCCTAGTGAGACGGAGCTGTTTTTT.

This rearrangement joins TRBV5-1 to TRBJ2-7; 12 bases match TRBD2. With 0 bases clipped from V and 4 bases from J, the junction kept 8 bases outside the gene matches. The CDR3 contains 17 residues. Germline-derived CDR1 and CDR2 are SGHRS and YFSETQ. The CDR3 sequence: CASSLELAGGPGYEQYF. The CDR3 DNA is TGCGCCAGCAGCTTGGAACTAGCGGGAGGCCCCGGATACGAGCAGTACTTC.

In DNA form, the CDR3 reads TGTGCCAGCAGCCGGGACAGGGGCAGTAGAGGACAAAGGGAGGGCTATGGCTACACCTTC. This translates into CASSRDRGSRGQREGYGYTF. V usage is TRBV5-8 and J usage is TRBJ1-2, with 10 bases that match TRBD1. Germline CDR1 is SGHTS and CDR2 is YDEGEE. V shed 4 bases and J 4 bases; nucleotides not matched to a gene: 22. The CDR3 contains 20 residues.

CDR3 coding DNA: TGCGCCAGCAGCCAATTACTAGCGGAATCCTACGAGCAGTACTTC. Protein: CASSQLLAESYEQYF. This chain links TRBV4-1 with TRBJ2-7; TRBD2 agrees at 8 bases. The J segment lost 1 base and the V segment lost 2 bases, leaving 4 bases of the junction unmatched. Germline V gene sequence: CDR1 MGHRA, CDR2 YSYEKL. The CDR3 extends over 15 amino acids.